What follows are 2 T cell receptor beta chains derived from one specimen sequenced in a study of blood T cell repertoires in COVID-19 (dated by TCRdb to 2019 to 2021). The library relied on the immunoSEQ multiplex PCR assay. The immuneACCESS repertoire file appears here via TCRdb, limited to in-frame rearrangements. These files lack a portion of the clones; in checked studies, under half of the deficit traces to unresolved V genes, and the cause of the others is not known. This sample is represented by roughly 520,000 clones; 85% to 90% of them were singletons. The top ten clonotypes cover 1.8% of the sample. The specimen was PBMCs or T cells enriched from blood (not recorded which). Receptors were obtained from a woman aged 40 to 55 who had recovered from COVID-19.

The count of this clone is one. J is TRBJ1-5 and V is TRBV30, with TRBD1 matching 10 bases. V dropped 3 bases and J dropped 6; count of bases not matched to a gene: 8. Looked up from germline, CDR1 is GTSNPN and CDR2 is SVGIG (reference sequence). The CDR3 contains 15 residues. The CDR3 protein is CAWSVRDRGRQPQHF. The DNA for the CDR3 is TGTGCCTGGAGCGTTCGGGACAGGGGTCGTCAGCCCCAGCATTTT. The variable domain in full, completed from reference TRBV30 and TRBJ1-5, reads SQTIHQWPATLVQPVGSPLSLECTVEGTSNPNLYWYRQAAGRGLQLLFYSVGIGQISSEVPQNLSASRPQDRQFILSSKKLLLSDSGFYLCAWSVRDRGRQPQHFGDGTRLSIL.

To note about this clone: A junction end diverges from the germline sequence, so it may reflect a read error. The chain joins TRBV7-7 to TRBJ2-5, with D possibly being TRBD2 (6 bases). The length of the CDR3 is 15 residues. Germline V gene lookup returns CDR1 SSHAT and CDR2 FNYEAQ (reference sequence). As DNA, the CDR3 is TGTGCTAGCAGCTTAGTAGGCGTTGGGGGGGAGACCCAGTACTTC. Its protein is CASSLVGVGGETQYF. Supplemented by reference TRBV7-7 and TRBJ2-5, the full variable domain reads GAGVSQSPRYKVTKRGQDVTLRCDPISSHATLYWYQQALGQGPEFLTYFNYEAQPDKSGLPSDRFSAERPEGSISTLTIQRTEQRDSAMYRCASSLVGVGGETQYFGPGTRLLVL.